Given below is one TCR beta chain in context. Trimming pared 3 bases from V and 7 bases from J, leaving 10 bases between. This CDR3 contains 13 residues. Time point denoted: newly diagnosed GD, antithyroid drugs for less than 3 months. PBMC RNA served as the TCR library source. Arm-PCR of CDR3 regions with iRepertoire HTBI primers generated TCR beta libraries. TCRdb re-derived calls from the multiplex PCR reads in MiXCR, one entry per CDR3 protein. In the table there are roughly 440,000 distinct CDR3 sequences, about a sixth of which are singletons. The data belong to a study of regulatory T cells in long-lasting Graves disease. Separately, the same data were catalogued under a study of T cells in Graves' hyperthyroidism and ophthalmopathy.

V usage is TRBV12-3 or TRBV12-4 and J usage is TRBJ2-1; D is uncertain. The sequencing here drew on peripheral blood mononuclear cells (PBMCs), taken at new diagnosis, from a patient treated with antithyroid drugs. The source is a woman in her late teens or twenties with Graves disease. The CDR3 sequence is CASSFGSANEQFF. CDR3 sequence (DNA): TGTGCCAGCAGTTTTGGAAGCGCGAATGAGCAGTTCTTC.